This T cell receptor beta chain was observed in a study of blood T cell repertoires in COVID-19. Study background: Whether acute or convalescent, the COVID-19 samples came from the United States, Italy and Spain. Nucleic acid was either cDNA or gDNA, and it came from T cells, B-cell-depleted T cells, or PBMCs.

The CDR3 spans 12 residues. V dropped 1 base and J dropped 9 bases, with 12 bases sitting between them. Germline V gives CDR1 GTSNPN, CDR2 SVGIG (reference sequence). Authors' analysis steps: The assay estimated nucleated cells by amplifying reference gene primers. Some clones are missing from TCRdb's copy, which holds only in-frame ones; the method was immunoSEQ multiplex PCR. D and trimming come from the DNA, and the V and J calls and clone size come from that table. The repertoire holds 120,000 to 150,000 clones, roughly 86% seen once, with 13% to 15% in the top ten. The source is a human donor with acute or convalescent COVID-19. The donor label of this sample is uncertain. Sequenced sample: peripheral blood. V and J are TRBV30 and TRBJ1-1; D unresolved. CDR3: CAWSDRPRQAFF. The CDR3 DNA is TGTGCCTGGAGTGACAGACCTCGTCAAGCTTTCTTT. The variable domain in full, with the rest retrieved from reference TRBV30 and TRBJ1-1, is SQTIHQWPATLVQPVGSPLSLECTVEGTSNPNLYWYRQAAGRGLQLLFYSVGIGQISSEVPQNLSASRPQDRQFILSSKKLLLSDSGFYLCAWSDRPRQAFFGQGTRLTVV.